The next 17 T cell receptor beta chains were all read from a single sample in a study of T cells after yellow fever vaccination. Each CDR3 protein gets one entry after TCRdb re-called the 5' RACE reads with MiXCR. This sample carries about 580,000 distinct CDR3 sequences, less than 20% of them seen once, and the ten largest clones take 17%. The source material was PBMCs, sampled less than 6 days after the first yellow fever vaccination. These receptors came from a man younger than 35 who received the YFV17D yellow fever vaccine.

This clonotype occurred a few times. CDR3: CASSYFGLAGGEADTQYF. In DNA, the CDR3 is TGTGCCAGCAGTTATTTCGGACTAGCGGGGGGTGAGGCAGATACGCAGTATTTT. The chain joins TRBV6-5 to TRBJ2-3; TRBD2 matches 14 bases. The CDR3 totals 18 residues. Germline V gene lookup returns CDR1 MNHEY and CDR2 SVGAGI. With 3 bases clipped from V and 4 bases from J, the junction kept 9 bases outside the gene matches.

A few counts support this clonotype. The V gene is TRBV6-1, the J gene TRBJ1-4, with D unclear. V shed 6 bases and J shed 6 bases, with 20 bases lying between them. This CDR3 has 16 amino acids. Per the germline V gene, CDR1 is MNHNS and CDR2 is SASEGT. CDR3: CASSPFIVSGDEKLFF. The CDR3 DNA follows: TGTGCCAGCAGCCCGTTCATTGTTTCCGGGGATGAAAAACTGTTTTTT.

The DNA of the CDR3 is TGTGCCAGCAGTACGGGGGGGCGGGAGCTGTTTTTT. It translates to CASSTGGRELFF. The rearrangement uses TRBV27 and TRBJ2-2; 8 positions match TRBD2. Trimming at V came to 5 bases and at J to 9 bases, leaving 2 bases not matched to a gene. CDR3 size: 12 residues. Germline loops: CDR1 MNHEY, CDR2 SMNVEV (reference sequence).

This clonotype came up a few times. The chain links TRBV7-6 to TRBJ2-3; no firm D call. Germline assignment: CDR1 SGHVS and CDR2 FNYEAQ. V lost 4 bases and J 10 bases, leaving 30 bases between the germline ends. The CDR3 sequence is 18 residues long. This chain's CDR3 is CASSSFLSMASSRVAQYF. The CDR3 nucleotides are TGTGCCAGCAGCTCCTTTCTATCTATGGCCAGTAGTAGGGTCGCGCAGTATTTT.

The chain links TRBV7-8 to TRBJ1-5; 9 bases agree with TRBD1. The germline V gene encodes CDR1 SGHVS and CDR2 FQNEAQ. The CDR3 runs 19 residues. Germline trimming cut 1 base from V and 1 base from J; bases unmatched to any gene: 11. The DNA of the CDR3 is TGTGCCAGCAGCTTAGGGCTCCGGGACAGGGCGAGGAGCAATCAGCCCCAGCATTTT. Its translation: CASSLGLRDRARSNQPQHF.

This clonotype was found a few times. The chain employs TRBV5-1 and TRBJ2-1; no clear D. Trimming stripped 0 bases from V and 5 bases from J, with 12 bases between. Germline values: CDR1 SGHRS, CDR2 YFSETQ. This CDR3 spans 15 amino acids. The CDR3 is CASSLGGRVDNEQFF. DNA for the CDR3: TGCGCCAGCAGCTTGGGGGGTCGTGTGGACAATGAGCAGTTCTTC.

A few counts support this clonotype. The genes are TRBV2 and TRBJ2-7; 9 bases align to TRBD1. This CDR3 contains 14 residues. Germline CDR1 reads SNHLY; CDR2 reads FYNNEI. With V trimmed by 6 bases and J by 9 bases, 12 bases remained unmatched. CDR3 sequence: CASSPGQGVFGQYV. In nucleotides, the CDR3 is TGTGCCAGCAGCCCGGGACAGGGTGTGTTCGGGCAGTACGTC.

The sample holds many counts of this clonotype. The chain recombines TRBV2 with TRBJ2-2; D ambiguous. The germline V gene encodes CDR1 SNHLY and CDR2 FYNNEI. V was shortened by 6 bases and J by 3 bases, with 8 bases between the two germline ends. The CDR3 is 13 amino acids. In nucleotides, the CDR3 is TGTGCCAGCAGCGTTGATTACACCGGGGAGCTGTTTTTT. Amino acid sequence: CASSVDYTGELFF. The variable domain in full, with the rest retrieved from reference TRBV2 and TRBJ2-2, is EPEVTQTPSHQVTQMGQEVILRCVPISNHLYFYWYRQILGQKVEFLVSFYNNEISEKSEIFDDQFSVERPDGSNFTLKIRSTKLEDSAMYFCASSVDYTGELFFGEGSRLTVL.

In its sample, this clonotype was seen a few times. The V call is TRBV4-3, the J call TRBJ1-5; a possible D gene is TRBD1 (6 bases). The V end was cut by 0 bases, the J end by 7 bases, with 13 bases between. Germline V gene lookup returns CDR1 LGHNA and CDR2 YSLEER. This CDR3 region has 15 residues. The CDR3 loop reads CASSQETGIRQPQHF. DNA for the CDR3: TGCGCCAGCAGCCAAGAAACAGGGATCCGACAGCCCCAGCATTTT.

The genes are TRBV7-2 and TRBJ2-2; either TRBD1 or TRBD2 may supply D (5 bases each). The CDR3 totals 17 residues. CDR1 is SGHTA and CDR2 is FQGNSA in the germline V gene. Trimming took 5 bases from V and 1 from J, leaving 17 bases between them. This CDR3 reads CASSLGPGTVNTGELFF. CDR3 nucleotides: TGTGCCAGCAGCCTAGGCCCGGGGACGGTGAACACCGGGGAGCTGTTTTTT.

In its sample, this clonotype was seen many times. The chain uses TRBV7-9 and TRBJ2-7; possibly TRBD1 or TRBD2 for D (5 bases each). Germline V gene lookup returns CDR1 SEHNR and CDR2 FQNEAQ (reference sequence). V dropped 5 bases and J dropped 2 bases, with 10 bases sitting between them. The length of the CDR3 is 13 residues. The CDR3 DNA is TGTGCCAGCAGCCCTGGGGGACCCTACGAGCAGTACTTC. Translation gives CASSPGGPYEQYF.

This clonotype was seen more than once but under ten times. The J gene is TRBJ2-3, the V gene TRBV20-1, with D maybe TRBD2 (5 bases). Germline assignment: CDR1 DFQATT and CDR2 SNEGSKA (reference sequence). The CDR3 has 14 residues. V lost 4 bases and J 3 bases, leaving 14 bases between the germline ends. The CDR3 protein is CSAKVQRGTDTQYF. For the CDR3, the DNA is TGCAGTGCTAAGGTCCAGCGCGGGACAGATACGCAGTATTTT.

This clonotype was detected a few times. The J gene is TRBJ2-5, the V gene TRBV9; 9 bases line up with TRBD1. J was trimmed by 3 bases and V by 3 bases; bases with no gene match: 3. Per germline, CDR1 SGDLS and CDR2 YYNGEE. There are 14 residues in the CDR3. The CDR3 sequence is CASSARTGEETQYF. Written as DNA, the CDR3 is TGTGCCAGCAGCGCCCGGACAGGGGAAGAGACCCAGTACTTC.

V and J are TRBV20-1 and TRBJ2-2; TRBD1 matches at 7 bases. Trimming cost V 4 bases and J 5 bases; bases outside gene matches: 7. The germline gives CDR1 DFQATT, CDR2 SNEGSKA (reference sequence). The CDR3 totals 14 residues. The CDR3 reads CSANRDSSTGELFF. The CDR3 DNA follows: TGCAGTGCTAACCGGGACAGCTCAACCGGGGAGCTGTTTTTT.

The V and J genes are TRBV4-3 and TRBJ1-1; no reliable D call. The germline CDR1 and CDR2 sequences are LGHNA and YSLEER. The V end was cut by 0 bases, the J end by 0 bases, with 8 bases between. CDR3 size: 15 residues. CDR3 bases: TGCGCCAGCAGCCAAGATCGCACCTTGAACACTGAAGCTTTCTTT. Protein sequence: CASSQDRTLNTEAFF.

This clonotype was counted once. This chain joins TRBV14 and TRBJ1-2; D ambiguous. Between the trimmed V and J ends, which lost 4 bases and 2 bases, there was a span of 8 bases. CDR3 length: 13 amino acids. CDR1 and CDR2 from the germline V gene are SGHDN and FVKESK. The chain's CDR3 is CASSRRKNYGYTF. DNA of the CDR3: TGTGCCAGCAGCCGACGGAAAAACTATGGCTACACCTTC.

This rearrangement joins TRBV27 to TRBJ2-1; 9 positions agree with TRBD1. Germline V gives CDR1 MNHEY, CDR2 SMNVEV (reference sequence). This CDR3 spans 15 amino acids. The junction had 9 bases not matched to a gene; V was cut back by 5 bases and J by 7 bases. The CDR3 loop is CASSDGQGKWNEQFF. Written as DNA, the CDR3 is TGTGCCAGCAGTGATGGACAGGGGAAGTGGAATGAGCAGTTCTTC.